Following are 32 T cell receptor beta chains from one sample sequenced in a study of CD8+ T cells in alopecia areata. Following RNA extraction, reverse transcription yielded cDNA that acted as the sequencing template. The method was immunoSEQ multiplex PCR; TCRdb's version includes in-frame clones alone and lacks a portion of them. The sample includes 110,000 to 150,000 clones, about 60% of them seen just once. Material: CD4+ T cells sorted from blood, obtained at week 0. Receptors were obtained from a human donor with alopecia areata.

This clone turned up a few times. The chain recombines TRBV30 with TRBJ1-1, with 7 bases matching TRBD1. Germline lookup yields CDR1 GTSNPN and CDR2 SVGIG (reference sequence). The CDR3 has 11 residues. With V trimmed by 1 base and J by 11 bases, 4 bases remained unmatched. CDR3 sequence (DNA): TGTGCCTGGAGTGAAGGGGGCCCGGCTTTCTTT. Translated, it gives CAWSEGGPAFF. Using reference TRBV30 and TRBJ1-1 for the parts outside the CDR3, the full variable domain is SQTIHQWPATLVQPVGSPLSLECTVEGTSNPNLYWYRQAAGRGLQLLFYSVGIGQISSEVPQNLSASRPQDRQFILSSKKLLLSDSGFYLCAWSEGGPAFFGQGTRLTVV.

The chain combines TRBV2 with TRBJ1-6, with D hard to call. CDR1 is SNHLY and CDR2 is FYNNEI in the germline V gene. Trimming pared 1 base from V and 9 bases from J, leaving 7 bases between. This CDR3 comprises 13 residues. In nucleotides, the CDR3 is TGTGCCAGCAGTGAAGTAGAACGTTCACCCCTCCACTTT. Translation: CASSEVERSPLHF.

DNA of the CDR3: TGTGCCAGCAGCCAAGGGGGCGTCTATGGCTACACCTTC. It translates to CASSQGGVYGYTF. This rearrangement joins TRBV27 to TRBJ1-2, with TRBD1 matching 7 bases. Germline CDR1 and CDR2: MNHEY and SMNVEV (reference sequence). Germline trimming cut 6 bases from V and 4 bases from J; bases unmatched to any gene: 5. The CDR3 length is 13 residues.

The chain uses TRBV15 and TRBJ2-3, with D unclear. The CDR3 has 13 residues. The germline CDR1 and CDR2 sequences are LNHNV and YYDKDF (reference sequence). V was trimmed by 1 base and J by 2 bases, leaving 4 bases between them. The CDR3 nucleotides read TGTGCCACCAGCAGAGGGATCACAGATACGCAGTATTTT. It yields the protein CATSRGITDTQYF. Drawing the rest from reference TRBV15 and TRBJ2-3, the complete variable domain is DAMVIQNPRYQVTQFGKPVTLSCSQTLNHNVMYWYQQKSSQAPKLLFHYYDKDFNNEADTPDNFQSRRPNTSFCFLDIRSPGLGDTAMYLCATSRGITDTQYFGPGTRLTVL.

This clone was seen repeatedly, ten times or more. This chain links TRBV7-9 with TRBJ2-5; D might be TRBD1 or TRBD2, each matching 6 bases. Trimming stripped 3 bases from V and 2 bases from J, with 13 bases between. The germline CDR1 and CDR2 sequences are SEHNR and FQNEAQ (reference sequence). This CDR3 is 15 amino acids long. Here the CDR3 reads CASSFLTGLQETQYF. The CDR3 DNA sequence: TGTGCCAGCAGCTTCTTGACAGGACTACAAGAGACCCAGTACTTC.

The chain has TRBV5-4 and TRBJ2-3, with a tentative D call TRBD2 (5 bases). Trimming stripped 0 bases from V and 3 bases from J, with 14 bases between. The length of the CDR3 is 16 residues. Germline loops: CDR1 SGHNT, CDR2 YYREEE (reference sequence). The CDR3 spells CASSLAPGLSTDTQYF. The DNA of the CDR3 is TGTGCCAGCAGCTTGGCACCAGGACTGTCGACAGATACGCAGTATTTT. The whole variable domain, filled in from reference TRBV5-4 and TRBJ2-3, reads ETGVTQSPTHLIKTRGQQVTLRCSSQSGHNTVSWYQQALGQGPQFIFQYYREEENGRGNFPPRFSGLQFPNYSSELNVNALELDDSALYLCASSLAPGLSTDTQYFGPGTRLTVL.

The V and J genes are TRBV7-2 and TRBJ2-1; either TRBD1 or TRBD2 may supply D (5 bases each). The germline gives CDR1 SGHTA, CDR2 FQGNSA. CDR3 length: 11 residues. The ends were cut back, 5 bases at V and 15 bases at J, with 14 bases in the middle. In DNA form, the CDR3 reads TGTGCCAGCAGCCCTTCGGGACGGATGTTCTTC. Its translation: CASSPSGRMFF.

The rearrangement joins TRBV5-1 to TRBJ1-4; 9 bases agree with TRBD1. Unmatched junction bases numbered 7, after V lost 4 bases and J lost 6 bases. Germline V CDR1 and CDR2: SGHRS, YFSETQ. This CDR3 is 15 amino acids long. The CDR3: CASSPGQGRDEKLFF. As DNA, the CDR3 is TGCGCCAGCAGCCCGGGACAGGGTCGTGATGAAAAACTGTTTTTT.

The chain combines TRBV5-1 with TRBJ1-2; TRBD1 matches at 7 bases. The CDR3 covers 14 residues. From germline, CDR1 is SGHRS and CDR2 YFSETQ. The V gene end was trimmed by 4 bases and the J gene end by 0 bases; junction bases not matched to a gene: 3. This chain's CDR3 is CASSEGTANYGYTF. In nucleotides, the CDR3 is TGCGCCAGCAGCGAAGGGACAGCTAACTATGGCTACACCTTC.

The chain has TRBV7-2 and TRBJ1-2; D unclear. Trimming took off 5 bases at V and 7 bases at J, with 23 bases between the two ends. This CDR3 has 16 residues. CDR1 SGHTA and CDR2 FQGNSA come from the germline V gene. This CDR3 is CASSLMEQATRPGYTF. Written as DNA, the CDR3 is TGTGCCAGCAGCCTCATGGAACAAGCAACTAGACCTGGCTACACCTTC. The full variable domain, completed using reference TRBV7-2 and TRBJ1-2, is GAGVSQSPSNKVTEKGKDVELRCDPISGHTALYWYRQSLGQGLEFLIYFQGNSAPDKSGLPSDRFSAERTGGSVSTLTIQRTQQEDSAVYLCASSLMEQATRPGYTFGSGTRLTVV.

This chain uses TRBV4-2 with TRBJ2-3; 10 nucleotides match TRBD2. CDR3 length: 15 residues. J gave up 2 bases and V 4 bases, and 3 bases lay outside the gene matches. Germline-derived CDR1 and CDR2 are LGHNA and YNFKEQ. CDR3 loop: CASSPSGGTTDTQYF. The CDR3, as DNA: TGTGCCAGCAGCCCTAGCGGGGGAACCACAGATACGCAGTATTTT.

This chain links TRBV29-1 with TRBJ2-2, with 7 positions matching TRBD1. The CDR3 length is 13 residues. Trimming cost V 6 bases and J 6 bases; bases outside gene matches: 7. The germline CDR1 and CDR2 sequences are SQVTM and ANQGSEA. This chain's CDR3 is CSVVKTGSGELFF. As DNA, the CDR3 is TGCAGCGTCGTTAAGACAGGGTCCGGGGAGCTGTTTTTT.

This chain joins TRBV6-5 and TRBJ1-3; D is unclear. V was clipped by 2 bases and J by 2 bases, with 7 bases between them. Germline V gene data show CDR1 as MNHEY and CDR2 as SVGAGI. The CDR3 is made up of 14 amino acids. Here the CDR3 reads CASSYSGTGNTIYF. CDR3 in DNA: TGTGCCAGCAGTTACAGCGGCACTGGAAACACCATATATTTT.

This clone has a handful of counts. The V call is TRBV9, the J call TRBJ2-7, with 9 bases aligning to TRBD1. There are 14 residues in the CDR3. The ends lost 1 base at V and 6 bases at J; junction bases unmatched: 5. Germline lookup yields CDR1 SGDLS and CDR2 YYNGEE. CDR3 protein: CASSVRDRAFEQYF. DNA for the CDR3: TGTGCCAGCAGCGTAAGGGACAGGGCGTTCGAGCAGTACTTC.

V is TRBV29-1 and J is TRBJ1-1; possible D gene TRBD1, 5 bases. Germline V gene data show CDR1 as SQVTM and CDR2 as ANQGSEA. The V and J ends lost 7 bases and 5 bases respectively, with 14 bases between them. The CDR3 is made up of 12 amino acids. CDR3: CSGASGETEAFF. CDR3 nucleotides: TGCAGCGGGGCCTCGGGGGAGACTGAAGCTTTCTTT.

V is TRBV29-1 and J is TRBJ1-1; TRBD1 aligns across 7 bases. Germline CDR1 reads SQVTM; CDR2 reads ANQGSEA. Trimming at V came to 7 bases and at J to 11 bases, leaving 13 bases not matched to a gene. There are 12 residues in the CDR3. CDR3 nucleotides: TGCAGCGCTACGACAGGGTCTACCGGGGCTTTCTTT. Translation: CSATTGSTGAFF.

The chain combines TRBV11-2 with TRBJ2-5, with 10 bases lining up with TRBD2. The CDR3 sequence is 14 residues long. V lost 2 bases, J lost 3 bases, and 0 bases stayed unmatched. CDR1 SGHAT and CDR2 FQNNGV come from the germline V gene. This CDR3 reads CASSLTSGEETQYF. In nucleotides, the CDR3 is TGTGCCAGCAGCTTAACTAGCGGGGAAGAGACCCAGTACTTC.

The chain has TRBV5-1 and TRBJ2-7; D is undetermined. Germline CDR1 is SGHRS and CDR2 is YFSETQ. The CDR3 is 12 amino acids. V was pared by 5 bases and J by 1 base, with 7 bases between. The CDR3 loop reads CASRGSSYEQYF. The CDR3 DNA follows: TGCGCCAGCAGAGGTTCTTCCTACGAGCAGTACTTC.

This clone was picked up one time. The CDR3 DNA is TGTGCCATCAGCCCCTGGGGCGGCACAGATACGCAGTATTTT. Amino acids: CAISPWGGTDTQYF. The chain is built from TRBV10-3 and TRBJ2-3; the D gene is possibly TRBD1 (5 bases). V was cut by 6 bases and J by 1 base, with 11 bases left in between. CDR1 ENHRY and CDR2 SYGVKD come from the germline V gene. This CDR3 region has 14 residues.

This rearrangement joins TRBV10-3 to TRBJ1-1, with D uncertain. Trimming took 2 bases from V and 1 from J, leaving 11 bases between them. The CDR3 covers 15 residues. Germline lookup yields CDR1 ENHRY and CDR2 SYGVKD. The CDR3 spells CAISETPRGNTEAFF. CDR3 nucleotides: TGTGCCATCAGTGAGACCCCCCGGGGGAACACTGAAGCTTTCTTT.

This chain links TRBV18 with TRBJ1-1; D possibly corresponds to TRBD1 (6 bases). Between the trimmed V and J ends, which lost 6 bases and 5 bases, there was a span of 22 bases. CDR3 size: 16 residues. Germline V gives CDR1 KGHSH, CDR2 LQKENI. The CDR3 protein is CASSPGGGGRGTEAFF. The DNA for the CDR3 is TGTGCCAGCTCCCCCGGCGGGGGCGGCAGAGGGACTGAAGCTTTCTTT.

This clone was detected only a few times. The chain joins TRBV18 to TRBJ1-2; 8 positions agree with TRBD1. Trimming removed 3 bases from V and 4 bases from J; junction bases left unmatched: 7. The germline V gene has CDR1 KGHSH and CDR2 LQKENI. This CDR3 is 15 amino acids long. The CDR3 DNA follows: TGTGCCAGCTCACCCGGGACAGGAGGGACCTATGGCTACACCTTC. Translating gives CASSPGTGGTYGYTF. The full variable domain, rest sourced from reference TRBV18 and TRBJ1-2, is NAGVMQNPRHLVRRRGQEARLRCSPMKGHSHVYWYRQLPEEGLKFMVYLQKENIIDESGMPKERFSAEFPKEGPSILRIQQVVRGDSAAYFCASSPGTGGTYGYTFGSGTRLTVV.

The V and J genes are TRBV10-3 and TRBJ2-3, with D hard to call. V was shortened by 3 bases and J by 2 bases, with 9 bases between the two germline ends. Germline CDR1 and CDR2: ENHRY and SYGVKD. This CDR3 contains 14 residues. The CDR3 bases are TGTGCCATCAGTGAAAACACCGCCACAGATACGCAGTATTTT. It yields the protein CAISENTATDTQYF.

The CDR3 sequence: CAISESKEGIQYF. As DNA, the CDR3 is TGTGCCATCAGTGAGTCGAAGGAAGGGATTCAGTACTTC. The gene calls are TRBV10-3 and TRBJ2-4; D not certain. With 0 bases removed from V and 10 bases from J, the gap between germline ends came to 10 bases. Looked up from germline, CDR1 is ENHRY and CDR2 is SYGVKD. The CDR3 has 13 amino acids.

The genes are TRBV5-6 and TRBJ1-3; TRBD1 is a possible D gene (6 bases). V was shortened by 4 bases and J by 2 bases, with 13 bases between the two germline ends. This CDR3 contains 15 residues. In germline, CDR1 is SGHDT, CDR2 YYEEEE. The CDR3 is CASSATGNTGNTIYF. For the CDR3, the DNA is TGTGCCAGCAGCGCTACAGGGAATACTGGAAACACCATATATTTT.

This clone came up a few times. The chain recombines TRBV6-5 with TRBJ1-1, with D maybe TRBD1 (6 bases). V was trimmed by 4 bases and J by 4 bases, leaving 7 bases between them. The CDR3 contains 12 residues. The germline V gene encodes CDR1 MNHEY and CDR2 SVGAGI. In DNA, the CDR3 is TGTGCCAGCAGTTCCAGGGGCACTGAAGCTTTCTTT. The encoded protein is CASSSRGTEAFF.

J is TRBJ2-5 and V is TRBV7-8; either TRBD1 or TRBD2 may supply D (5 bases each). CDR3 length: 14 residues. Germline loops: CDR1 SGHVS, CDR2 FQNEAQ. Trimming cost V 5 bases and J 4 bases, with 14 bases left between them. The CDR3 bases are TGTGCCAGCAGCATCGGGGCAGGGAGAGAGACCCAGTACTTC. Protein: CASSIGAGRETQYF.

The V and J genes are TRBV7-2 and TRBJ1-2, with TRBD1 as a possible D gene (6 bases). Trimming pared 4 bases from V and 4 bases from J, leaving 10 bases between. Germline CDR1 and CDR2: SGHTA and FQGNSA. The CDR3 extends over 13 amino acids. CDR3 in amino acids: CASSSPDSYGYTF. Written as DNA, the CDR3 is TGTGCCAGCAGCTCCCCGGACAGCTATGGCTACACCTTC. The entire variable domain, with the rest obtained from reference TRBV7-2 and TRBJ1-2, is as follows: GAGVSQSPSNKVTEKGKDVELRCDPISGHTALYWYRQSLGQGLEFLIYFQGNSAPDKSGLPSDRFSAERTGGSVSTLTIQRTQQEDSAVYLCASSSPDSYGYTFGSGTRLTVV.

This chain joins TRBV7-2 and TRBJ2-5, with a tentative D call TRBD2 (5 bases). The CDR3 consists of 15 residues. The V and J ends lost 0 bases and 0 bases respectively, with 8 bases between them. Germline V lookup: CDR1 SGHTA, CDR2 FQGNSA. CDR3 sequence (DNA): TGTGCCAGCAGCTTAGCGCAGACTAACCAAGAGACCCAGTACTTC. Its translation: CASSLAQTNQETQYF.

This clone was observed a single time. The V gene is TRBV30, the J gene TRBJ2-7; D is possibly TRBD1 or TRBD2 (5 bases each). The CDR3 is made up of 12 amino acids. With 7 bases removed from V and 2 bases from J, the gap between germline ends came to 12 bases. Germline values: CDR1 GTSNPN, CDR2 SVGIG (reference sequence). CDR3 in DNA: TGTGCCTTCGGGACGCCCACCTACGAGCAGTACTTC. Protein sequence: CAFGTPTYEQYF.

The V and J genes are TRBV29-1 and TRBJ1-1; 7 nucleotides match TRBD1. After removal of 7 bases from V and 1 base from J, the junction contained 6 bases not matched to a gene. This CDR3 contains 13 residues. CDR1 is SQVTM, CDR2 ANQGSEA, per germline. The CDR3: CSGNRGRNTEAFF. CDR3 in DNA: TGCAGCGGGAACAGGGGCCGGAACACTGAAGCTTTCTTT.

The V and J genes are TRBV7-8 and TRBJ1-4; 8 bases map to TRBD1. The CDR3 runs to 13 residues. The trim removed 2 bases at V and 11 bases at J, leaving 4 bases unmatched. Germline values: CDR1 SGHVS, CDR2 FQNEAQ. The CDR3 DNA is TGTGCCAGCAGCTTACGGACAGGGAGGAAACTGTTTTTT. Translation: CASSLRTGRKLFF.